This record concerns one TCR beta chain sequence. This clonotype came up many times. The antigen this receptor binds is unknown. The input lacks base qualities; no much larger clone sits a single base away. This sample was included in a study of CD8+CD57+ T cells in acquired aplastic anemia (dated by TCRdb to 2017 to 2018). Context from the whole study: On average, sorted CD4+ and CD8+ cells yielded roughly 3.4 ug of extracted DNA, with a range of 0.2 to 27.4 ug. CD8+CD57+ expansion was defined as a frequency above the mean frequency observed in healthy subjects.

Patients chosen for sequencing had shown expansion of CD8+CD57+ cells by flow cytometry. Every patient had a diagnosis of severe acquired aplastic anemia based on International Study of Aplastic Anemia and Agranulocytosis and Camitta criteria. At the time blood was sampled, none of the patients had received any therapy. In the study, sorted CD4+ and CD8+ blood T cells from patients with severe aplastic anemia and from healthy subjects underwent deep sequencing of TCR repertoires. Patients were enrolled under clinicaltrials.gov protocols 00001620, 01623167, 00001397, 00071045, 00081523 and 00961064 in the USA. Ficoll-Paque density gradient centrifugation was used to isolate peripheral blood mononuclear cells. Before DNA extraction, CD4+ and CD8+ T cells were sorted by FACS or by magnetic beads. The paper as a whole reports these results and caveats: Fewer than 30 CD8+ CDR3 sequences were found in both patients and controls but appeared to be highly expressed in patients and within the immunodominant clones of the patients. Between patients and healthy controls, no significant difference in CD8+ Simpson's diversity was found (P=0.060).

Measured from the cysteine to the phenylalanine, the CDR3 is 12 residues long. Only the CDR3 DNA stays, 36 bases, in frame from base 1. CDR1 and CDR2 were assigned from the germline V gene as MNHNS and SASEGT. The germline ends are 10 bases apart after V is trimmed by 6 bases and J by 4 bases. TCR beta VDJ combination and CDR3 sequence profiling used genomic DNA as the template. TCR repertoire sequencing was run on an Illumina HiSeq 2000. Per the authors' processing: TRBV/TRBJ rearrangement plots, CDR3 size and DJ length profiles, and Simpson's diversity index were used to assess repertoires. Whichever DNA sequence was most abundant in the deep sequencing data was defined as the immunodominant clone. CDR3 amino acid sequences were screened for sharing across subjects and compared with published repertoires and the VDJdb database. Through fastp at Q25 and MiXCR, TCRdb rebuilt clones from the public reads, retaining in-frame beta chains. For every CDR3 protein sequence, its rows merge into one entry that carries the most common genes and DNA. TCRdb, rather than the study authors, made the V and J calls. The sample includes 150,000 to 180,000 distinct CDR3 sequences, with less than 60% observed a single time. Of the sample, less than 15% falls within the top ten clones.

Recombination linked TRBV6-1 to TRBJ2-7; the D gene is perhaps TRBD1, on 5 matching bases. Sequenced input: sorted CD4+, CD8+, or CD8+CD57+ T cells (not recorded which) from PBMCs. The receptor was derived from a human donor with aplastic anemia. CDR3 loop: CASSHDSYEQYF. The bases read TGTGCCAGCAGCCACGACAGTTACGAGCAGTACTTC.